The sequence of this T cell receptor beta chain was determined in a study of beta chain features in type 1 diabetes (dated by TCRdb to 2017 to 2018). With respect to the entire study: Mean age, gender distribution, total cell number and subset yield did not differ between patients and healthy donors. A total of approximately 99,000,000 sorted cells were examined across all samples, and RNA yield correlated strongly with the number of cells per subset. The study compared TCRB repertoires of sorted circulating CD4+ T cell subsets between recently diagnosed type 1 diabetes patients and matched healthy donors. Naive and central memory subsets were obtained from all 28 donors, but regulatory and stem cell-like memory subsets were isolated from only 8 patients and 8 healthy donors.

Overall results and qualifications from the work: HLA sub-analyses involved small numbers of individuals, so any influence of HLA type on TCRB rearrangement remained unresolved. Fewer insertions and more nucleotide deletions at VDJ recombination sites were observed in patients with type 1 diabetes, implying thymic rearrangement abnormalities. Naive, central memory and regulatory TCRB repertoires appeared to be more alike among patients than among healthy donors. PCR may preferentially amplify shorter templates, but because patient and control samples were amplified and corrected together, any resulting skew would affect both groups equally. Type 1 diabetes patients showed a moderate but significant shortening of TCRB CDR3 length in all four CD4+ subsets. Because cDNA was sequenced instead of genomic DNA, activated cells with high expression could be over-represented, although the groups did not differ in activation or CD3 levels.

The High Capacity cDNA Reverse Transcription Kit was used to reverse transcribe all of the isolated RNA, meaning that expressed TCRB transcripts were what got sequenced. Naive, central memory and regulatory T cell samples underwent deep immunoSEQ sequencing, averaging about 3.5 million total reads per sample. Sorted cells were lysed in RLT buffer and RNA was extracted with DNase-treated RNeasy Micro or Mini kits, depending on cell number. Each cell subset was processed separately to prevent cross-contamination, with patient and healthy donor samples processed together. TCRB sequences were amplified from cDNA with the immunoSEQ multiplex PCR, producing 87-bp fragments spanning the CDR3 region. The amplicons were sequenced using the Illumina HiSeq platform. The authors' analysis ran thus. Synthetic template baselines were used to correct PCR bias computationally, reads within Hamming distance 2 were collapsed together, and singletons that could not be merged were discarded. Reads were aligned against IMGT so that V, D and J genes, CDR3 length and insertions or deletions at six rearrangement sites could be assigned. Within each subset, clonotype counts were normalized to sorted cell number, and only after that were true diversity and Gini coefficients computed with the tcR R package. The overlap coefficient, calculated on TCRB nucleotide sequences, was used to measure repertoire sharing. Out-of-frame TCRB sequences from naive cells were analyzed to stand in for the pre-selection repertoire. TCRdb carries this immuneACCESS record with in-frame sequences only. Its versions omit some clonotypes, under half of them owing to an unresolved V gene in the studies checked, with the rest unexplained. V and J calls and clone size are given by that table; D and trimming were obtained from the DNA. A total of fewer than 900,000 clones appear in this sample, 15% to 20% of them only once. 0.023% of the sample is held by the ten biggest clonotypes.

This clone was seen a few times. This receptor's antigen is unknown. Base quality data are lacking; no much larger clone is found one base away. Its CDR3 holds 12 amino acids, cysteine through phenylalanine. Only the CDR3 DNA stays, 36 bases, in frame from base 1. Trimming accounts for 8 bases at V and 7 bases at J, while the number of junction bases matched to no gene is 7. The germline V gene (reference sequence) supplies CDR1 LNHDA and CDR2 SQIVND. Each donor gave one peripheral blood draw, approximately 0.11 L on average, collected into heparinised tubes. Using a panel that included CD45RO, CCR7, CD25, CD127, CD95 and CD27, naive, central memory, regulatory and stem cell-like memory CD4+ T cells were sorted on a BD FACSAria II. All sorted populations exceeded 95% purity. PBMCs were isolated immediately by Lymphoprep density gradient centrifugation and stained directly without culture. Samples were stained and sorted in pairs, with one healthy donor and one patient per experiment, so that batch effects were minimized.

Sequenced material: naive CD4+ T cells from blood. The label giving this sample's cell subset or site can be read as: true naive CD4+ T cells. Rearrangement joined TRBV19 to TRBJ1-2, with 7 bases aligning to TRBD1. The sequence derives from a woman aged 18-29 years in good health. The nucleotide sequence is TGTGCCAGTGCACAGGGGCGTCGTGGCTACACCTTC. Translated, this is CASAQGRRGYTF.